The 14 T cell receptor beta chains in this list originate from one sample, sequenced in a study of blood T cells in healthy people across ages (dated by TCRdb to 2014 to 2015). The library was built by means of 5' RACE. TCRdb shows the sequencer as Illumina HiSeq 2500. A second PCR of roughly 6 to 11 cycles was run with a J-beta primer mix and a sample-barcoded 5' primer. TCRdb ran its own pipeline on the public reads, namely fastp trimming at Q25 and MiXCR clone calling, and kept in-frame beta chains. One record per CDR3 amino acid sequence lists the most common genes and DNA. This sample holds more than 1 million distinct CDR3 sequences; under 55% were observed only once. The leading ten clones occupy 15% to 20% of the sample. The sequenced material came from blood. Source of these receptors: a woman aged 60-75 years in good health.

V gene TRBV20-1 combines with J gene TRBJ2-5; 10 nucleotides line up with TRBD2. The J segment lost 5 bases and the V segment lost 7 bases, leaving 7 bases of the junction unmatched. The CDR3 runs to 13 residues. Germline CDR1 reads DFQATT; CDR2 reads SNEGSKA (reference sequence). Here the CDR3 reads CSVPGLASETQYF. The CDR3 region has the DNA TGCAGTGTGCCGGGACTAGCGTCGGAGACCCAGTACTTC.

A word on this clonotype: The junction differs from germline at one of its ends, possibly a read error. The chain recombines TRBV25-1 with TRBJ1-6; D ambiguous. Germline CDR1 reads MGHDK; CDR2 reads SYGVNS. The CDR3 has 14 residues. CDR3 coding DNA: TGTGCCAGCAGTGTCAAGAACTATAATTCACCCCCCCACTTT. Residues: CASSVKNYNSPPHF.

The chain couples TRBV5-1 to TRBJ2-6; 8 nucleotides agree with TRBD1. V lost 5 bases, J lost 2 bases, and 3 bases stayed unmatched. The V gene's germline CDR1 is SGHRS and CDR2 YFSETQ. The CDR3 is 15 residues long. The CDR3 DNA sequence: TGCGCCAGCAGACAGGGGGGAACTGGGGCCAACGTCCTGACTTTC. Translation gives CASRQGGTGANVLTF.

This rearrangement joins TRBV9 to TRBJ2-5; 9 bases line up with TRBD2. CDR3 length: 15 residues. V was clipped by 3 bases and J by 5 bases; unmatched bases: 8. CDR1 is SGDLS, CDR2 YYNGEE, per germline. CDR3 bases: TGTGCCAGCAGCGCCAGTAGCGGGAGTTTTGAGACCCAGTACTTC. Amino acid sequence: CASSASSGSFETQYF.

The chain uses TRBV7-9 and TRBJ1-1; tentatively, D is TRBD1 (6 bases). CDR3 size: 13 residues. CDR1 is SEHNR, CDR2 FQNEAQ, per germline (reference sequence). V shed 2 bases and J shed 5 bases, with 9 bases lying between them. Here the CDR3 reads CASSLKQGTEAFF. The CDR3 DNA reads TGTGCCAGCAGCTTAAAACAGGGAACTGAAGCTTTCTTT.

This clonotype has a count of ten or more. The chain employs TRBV7-2 and TRBJ2-7; 7 nucleotides agree with TRBD1. Germline values: CDR1 SGHTA, CDR2 FQGNSA. The J segment lost 4 bases and the V segment lost 3 bases, leaving 6 bases of the junction unmatched. The CDR3 covers 14 residues. CDR3: CASSFRDRSYEQYF. The CDR3 region has the DNA TGTGCCAGCAGCTTCCGGGACAGATCTTACGAGCAGTACTTC.

This chain links TRBV11-1 with TRBJ2-4; a possible D gene is TRBD2 (6 bases). The CDR3 runs to 15 residues. Germline-derived CDR1 and CDR2 are SGHAT and FQDESV (reference sequence). V lost 2 bases, J lost 4 bases, and 12 bases lay in between. CDR3 in DNA: TGTGCCAGCAGCTTAAGTGGAGGGACTAAAAACATTCAGTACTTC. Amino acid sequence: CASSLSGGTKNIQYF. The full variable domain, completed using reference TRBV11-1 and TRBJ2-4, is EAEVAQSPRYKITEKSQAVAFWCDPISGHATLYWYRQILGQGPELLVQFQDESVVDDSQLPKDRFSAERLKGVDSTLKIQPAELGDSAMYLCASSLSGGTKNIQYFGAGTRLSVL.

The V call is TRBV10-3, the J call TRBJ1-2; D is unresolved. Trimming shortened V by 3 bases and J by 5 bases, and 13 bases separated the two germline ends. Germline V CDR1 and CDR2: ENHRY, SYGVKD. This CDR3 has 14 amino acids. CDR3 amino acids: CAISDSTTWYGYTF. The CDR3 region has the DNA TGTGCCATCAGTGATTCGACCACCTGGTATGGCTACACCTTC.

This clonotype has more than one count but fewer than ten. The V and J genes are TRBV11-1 and TRBJ2-7; D could derive from TRBD1 or TRBD2 (5 bases each). V lost 6 bases and J 5 bases, leaving 17 bases between the germline ends. The CDR3 has 14 amino acids. Germline V gene sequence: CDR1 SGHAT, CDR2 FQDESV (reference sequence). CDR3 sequence (DNA): TGTGCCAGCAGGGGGGATCTGGATCCCGACGAGCAGTACTTC. Residues: CASRGDLDPDEQYF.

This clonotype was seen only a few times. V and J are TRBV7-2 and TRBJ2-7, with TRBD2 identical over 7 bases. V was clipped by 0 bases and J by 2 bases; unmatched bases: 13. This CDR3 region has 18 residues. Germline CDR1 is SGHTA and CDR2 is FQGNSA. The CDR3: CASSLAAAGRDLAYEQYF. Written as DNA, the CDR3 is TGTGCCAGCAGCTTAGCGGCAGCAGGGAGGGATTTAGCCTACGAGCAGTACTTC.

This rearrangement joins TRBV12-3 or TRBV12-4 to TRBJ2-3; 11 positions match TRBD2. The CDR3 spans 15 residues. V shed 1 base, J shed 6 bases, and the junction held 3 bases outside the gene matches. The CDR3, as DNA: TGTGCCAGCAGTTTAGTTTCTAGCGGGGGGGATACGCAGTATTTT. Protein: CASSLVSSGGDTQYF.

The chain uses TRBV6-2 or TRBV6-3 and TRBJ2-7; the D gene is possibly TRBD2 (6 bases). This CDR3 contains 14 residues. Deletions cut 6 bases from V and 3 bases from J, with 15 bases between. Per the germline V gene, CDR1 is MNHEY and CDR2 is SVGEGT. CDR3 loop: CASRPSRDHYEQYF. CDR3 in DNA: TGTGCCAGCAGGCCTTCGCGGGACCACTACGAGCAGTACTTC.

The CDR3 here is CASRRGWRETQYF. The CDR3 nucleotides read TGTGCCAGCAGGCGAGGATGGAGAGAGACCCAGTACTTC. The rearrangement joins TRBV27 to TRBJ2-5; D not resolved. Germline CDR1 is MNHEY and CDR2 is SMNVEV (reference sequence). Trimming stripped 6 bases from V and 4 bases from J, with 12 bases between. CDR3 length equals 13 residues.

This rearrangement joins TRBV3-1 to TRBJ2-5; possible D gene TRBD2, 6 bases. Trimming took 3 bases from V and 1 from J, leaving 9 bases between them. The CDR3 is 14 residues long. Looked up from germline, CDR1 is LGHDT and CDR2 is YNNKEL (reference sequence). The CDR3 nucleotides read TGTGCCAGCAGCCAGAGGGGACTCCAAGAGACCCAGTACTTC. Encoded protein: CASSQRGLQETQYF.